The 12 T cell receptor beta chains below all came from one sample that was sequenced in a study of T cells in Graves' hyperthyroidism and ophthalmopathy. Authors of the study amplified TCR beta CDR3 regions from RNA transcripts. HTBI primers drove first-round RT-PCR of the TCR CDR3. TCRdb independently ran MiXCR on the multiplex PCR reads; one entry per CDR3 protein. The sample holds about 480,000 distinct CDR3 sequences, about 22% seen once. Sequenced material: blood. These TCRs come from a woman in her 70s with Graves' ophthalmopathy.

J is TRBJ2-7 and V is TRBV19; D is uncertain. This CDR3 is 13 amino acids long. Per the germline V gene, CDR1 is LNHDA and CDR2 is SQIVND (reference sequence). V gave up 7 bases and J gave up 0 bases, with 10 bases separating them. For the CDR3, the DNA is TGTGCCAGTACAGGACCTTCCTCCTACGAGCAGTACTTC. Its translation is CASTGPSSYEQYF. Complete variable domain (other parts from reference TRBV19 and TRBJ2-7): DGGITQSPKYLFRKEGQNVTLSCEQNLNHDAMYWYRQDPGQGLRLIYYSQIVNDFQKGDIAEGYSVSREKKESFPLTVTSAQKNPTAFYLCASTGPSSYEQYFGPGTRLTVT.

This chain connects TRBV5-5 to TRBJ2-1; D ambiguous. CDR3 length equals 12 residues. CDR1 is SGHKS and CDR2 is YYEKEE in the germline V gene (reference sequence). With 0 bases removed from V and 10 bases from J, the gap between germline ends came to 8 bases. The CDR3: CASSLAYSEQFF. As DNA, the CDR3 is TGTGCCAGCAGCTTGGCTTACTCCGAGCAGTTCTTC.

This clonotype was picked up a small number of times. This chain links TRBV10-2 with TRBJ1-6, with D perhaps TRBD1 (5 bases). The CDR3 consists of 14 residues. Germline CDR1 reads WSHSY; CDR2 reads SAAADI. The V gene lost 8 bases and the J gene lost 6 bases, with 14 bases spanning the gap. DNA of the CDR3: TGCGCCAGCGTCGACAGCAACTTTAATTCACCCCTCCACTTT. This gives the protein CASVDSNFNSPLHF.

There are many counts of this clonotype. J is TRBJ1-2 and V is TRBV30; 8 positions agree with TRBD1. V gave up 3 bases and J gave up 5 bases; unmatched junction bases: 5. The CDR3 is 13 amino acids. Germline assignment: CDR1 GTSNPN and CDR2 SVGIG (reference sequence). The CDR3 protein is CAWSLQGVYGYTF. CDR3 coding DNA: TGTGCCTGGAGCCTACAGGGGGTATATGGCTACACCTTC.

The chain carries TRBV9 and TRBJ2-5, with D perhaps assigned TRBD1 or TRBD2 (5 bases each). Germline V gene data show CDR1 as SGDLS and CDR2 as YYNGEE. V was pared by 0 bases and J by 5 bases, with 14 bases between. The CDR3 is 15 residues long. CDR3 bases: TGTGCCAGCAGCGTAGCTCAAGGGGAGCATGAGACCCAGTACTTC. Protein product: CASSVAQGEHETQYF. Full variable domain (remainder filled in from reference TRBV9 and TRBJ2-5): DSGVTQTPKHLITATGQRVTLRCSPRSGDLSVYWYQQSLDQGLQFLIQYYNGEERAKGNILERFSAQQFPDLHSELNLSSLELGDSALYFCASSVAQGEHETQYFGPGTRLLVL.

The chain couples TRBV15 to TRBJ1-4; D is undetermined. This CDR3 is 16 amino acids long. With 0 bases removed from V and 10 bases from J, the gap between germline ends came to 18 bases. The germline gives CDR1 LNHNV, CDR2 YYDKDF (reference sequence). As DNA, the CDR3 is TGTGCCACCAGCAGAGATAAGGCACTCACTCGGGGAAAACTGTTTTTT. Protein sequence: CATSRDKALTRGKLFF.

This clonotype occurred a few times. This rearrangement joins TRBV2 to TRBJ2-6; D remains unclear. V shed 7 bases and J shed 0 bases, with 7 bases lying between them. Germline V gene lookup returns CDR1 SNHLY and CDR2 FYNNEI. CDR3 length: 14 residues. The CDR3 DNA sequence: TGTGCCAGCAACGGTCTCTCTGGGGCCAACGTCCTGACTTTC. Its translation: CASNGLSGANVLTF.

This clonotype has more than one count but fewer than ten. The chain carries TRBV6-1 and TRBJ2-3; TRBD2 aligns across 11 bases. The CDR3 sequence is 15 residues long. The J segment lost 6 bases and the V segment lost 4 bases, leaving 6 bases of the junction unmatched. In germline, CDR1 is MNHNS, CDR2 SASEGT. The CDR3 here is CASSGLAGGRDTQYF. The DNA of the CDR3 is TGTGCCAGCAGTGGATTAGCGGGAGGGCGTGATACGCAGTATTTT.

This clonotype was seen many times. The gene calls are TRBV27 and TRBJ2-7; 7 nucleotides line up with TRBD1. This CDR3 comprises 17 residues. V dropped 2 bases and J dropped 4; count of bases not matched to a gene: 14. CDR1 MNHEY and CDR2 SMNVEV come from the germline V gene (reference sequence). DNA for the CDR3: TGTGCCAGCAGTTTAAGACCGGACAGGAACCACGGGTACGAGCAGTACTTC. Amino acids: CASSLRPDRNHGYEQYF.

There are a few counts of this clonotype. The V call is TRBV20-1, the J call TRBJ2-1; D may be TRBD2 (6 bases). Germline loops: CDR1 DFQATT, CDR2 SNEGSKA (reference sequence). Trimming removed 2 bases from V and 9 bases from J, with 20 bases in between. CDR3 length equals 15 residues. CDR3 DNA: TGCAGTGCTAGACTAGCTCACCAGGGAGGCTTTGAGCAGTTCTTC. Translation gives CSARLAHQGGFEQFF.

This clonotype occurred a few times. The rearrangement links TRBV20-1 to TRBJ2-1; TRBD1 aligns across 8 bases. The germline V gene has CDR1 DFQATT and CDR2 SNEGSKA (reference sequence). The CDR3 extends over 13 amino acids. The CDR3 loop is CSVPRQGINEQFF. CDR3 DNA sequence: TGCAGCGTCCCCCGACAGGGGATAAATGAGCAGTTCTTC.

This clonotype has just a few counts. The chain links TRBV30 to TRBJ2-2; D unclear. This CDR3 is 13 amino acids long. Per germline, CDR1 GTSNPN and CDR2 SVGIG (reference sequence). The V gene lost 4 bases and the J gene lost 2 bases, with 8 bases spanning the gap. DNA for the CDR3: TGTGCCTGGAAACGTCTTAACACCGGGGAGCTGTTTTTT. It codes for CAWKRLNTGELFF.